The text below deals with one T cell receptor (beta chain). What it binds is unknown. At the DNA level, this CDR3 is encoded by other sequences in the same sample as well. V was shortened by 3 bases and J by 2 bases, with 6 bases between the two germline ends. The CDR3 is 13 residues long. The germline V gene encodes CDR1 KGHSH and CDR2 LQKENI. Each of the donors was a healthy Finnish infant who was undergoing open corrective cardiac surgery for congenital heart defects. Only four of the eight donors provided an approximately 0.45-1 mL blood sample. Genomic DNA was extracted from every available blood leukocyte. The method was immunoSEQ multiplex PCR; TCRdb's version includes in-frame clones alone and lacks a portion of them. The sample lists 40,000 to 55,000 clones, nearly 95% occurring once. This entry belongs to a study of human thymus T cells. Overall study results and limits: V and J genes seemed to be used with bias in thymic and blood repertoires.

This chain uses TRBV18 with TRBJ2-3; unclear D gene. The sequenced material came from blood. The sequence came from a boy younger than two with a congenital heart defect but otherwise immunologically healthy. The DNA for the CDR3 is TGTGCCAGCTCACCTCCCTCCACAGATACGCAGTATTTT. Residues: CASSPPSTDTQYF. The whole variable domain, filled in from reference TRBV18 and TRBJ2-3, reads NAGVMQNPRHLVRRRGQEARLRCSPMKGHSHVYWYRQLPEEGLKFMVYLQKENIIDESGMPKERFSAEFPKEGPSILRIQQVVRGDSAAYFCASSPPSTDTQYFGPGTRLTVL.